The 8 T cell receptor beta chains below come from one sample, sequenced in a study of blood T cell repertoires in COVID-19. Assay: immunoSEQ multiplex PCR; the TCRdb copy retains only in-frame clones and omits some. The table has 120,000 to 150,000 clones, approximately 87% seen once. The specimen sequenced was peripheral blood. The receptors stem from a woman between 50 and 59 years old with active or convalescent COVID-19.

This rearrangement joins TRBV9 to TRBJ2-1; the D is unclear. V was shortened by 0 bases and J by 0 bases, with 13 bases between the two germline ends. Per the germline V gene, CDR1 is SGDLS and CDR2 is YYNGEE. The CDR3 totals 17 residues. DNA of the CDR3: TGTGCCAGCAGCGTAGGAGCAGGCCGATACTCCTACAATGAGCAGTTCTTC. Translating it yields CASSVGAGRYSYNEQFF.

As DNA, the CDR3 is TGCGCCAGCAGCTTGGCCAGGGGGACAGCAGATACGCAGTATTTT. This encodes CASSLARGTADTQYF. The V gene is TRBV5-1, the J gene TRBJ2-3; 7 positions match TRBD1. The V gene's germline CDR1 is SGHRS and CDR2 YFSETQ. The CDR3 extends over 15 amino acids. V trimming: 0 bases; J trimming: 4 bases; junction bases outside the gene matches: 5.

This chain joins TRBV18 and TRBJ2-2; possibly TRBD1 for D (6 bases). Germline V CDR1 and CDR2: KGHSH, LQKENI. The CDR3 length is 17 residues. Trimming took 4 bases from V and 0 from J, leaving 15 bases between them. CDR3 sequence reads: CASSRIRDTSNTGELFF. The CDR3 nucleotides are TGTGCCAGCTCACGAATAAGGGACACCTCGAACACCGGGGAGCTGTTTTTT.

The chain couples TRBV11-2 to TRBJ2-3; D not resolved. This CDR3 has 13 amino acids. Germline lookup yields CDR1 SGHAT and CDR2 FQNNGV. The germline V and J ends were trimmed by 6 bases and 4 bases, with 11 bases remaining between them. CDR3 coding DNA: TGTGCCAGCAGACTAATCGTGTCAGATACGCAGTATTTT. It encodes CASRLIVSDTQYF.

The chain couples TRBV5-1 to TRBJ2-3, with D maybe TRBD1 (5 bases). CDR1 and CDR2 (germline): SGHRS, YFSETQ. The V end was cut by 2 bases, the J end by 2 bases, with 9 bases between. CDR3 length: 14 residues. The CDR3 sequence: CASSLGVVTDTQYF. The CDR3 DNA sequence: TGCGCCAGCAGCTTAGGGGTCGTCACAGATACGCAGTATTTT.

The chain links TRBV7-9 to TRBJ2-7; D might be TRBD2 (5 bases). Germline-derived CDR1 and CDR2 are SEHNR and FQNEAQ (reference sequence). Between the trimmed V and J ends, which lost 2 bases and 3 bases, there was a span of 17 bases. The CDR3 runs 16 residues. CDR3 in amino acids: CASSLTSAADYYEQYF. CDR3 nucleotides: TGTGCCAGCAGCTTAACTAGTGCGGCAGATTACTACGAGCAGTACTTC.

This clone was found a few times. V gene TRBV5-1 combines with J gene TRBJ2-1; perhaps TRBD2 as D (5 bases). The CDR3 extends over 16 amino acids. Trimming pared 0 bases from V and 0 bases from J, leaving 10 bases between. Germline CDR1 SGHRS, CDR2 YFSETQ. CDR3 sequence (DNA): TGCGCCAGCAGCTTGGAACCGGGAAGCTCCTACAATGAGCAGTTCTTC. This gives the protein CASSLEPGSSYNEQFF. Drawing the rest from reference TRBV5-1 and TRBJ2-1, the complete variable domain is KAGVTQTPRYLIKTRGQQVTLSCSPISGHRSVSWYQQTPGQGLQFLFEYFSETQRNKGNFPGRFSGRQFSNSRSEMNVSTLELGDSALYLCASSLEPGSSYNEQFFGPGTRLTVL.

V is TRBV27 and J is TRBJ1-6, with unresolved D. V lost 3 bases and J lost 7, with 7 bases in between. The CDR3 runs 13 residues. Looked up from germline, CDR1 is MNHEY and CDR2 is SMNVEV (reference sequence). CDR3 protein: CASSFSQNSPLHF. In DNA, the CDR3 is TGTGCCAGCAGTTTCTCACAAAATTCACCCCTCCACTTT.